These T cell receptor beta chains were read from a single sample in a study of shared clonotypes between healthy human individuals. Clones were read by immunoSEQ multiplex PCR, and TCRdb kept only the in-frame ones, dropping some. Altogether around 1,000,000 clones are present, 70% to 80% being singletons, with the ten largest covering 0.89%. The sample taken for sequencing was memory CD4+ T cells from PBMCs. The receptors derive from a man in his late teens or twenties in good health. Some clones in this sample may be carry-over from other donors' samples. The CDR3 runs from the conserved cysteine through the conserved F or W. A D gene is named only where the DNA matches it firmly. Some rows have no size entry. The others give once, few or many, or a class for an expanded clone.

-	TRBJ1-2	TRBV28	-	CASSLVARAYGYTF	TGTGCCAGCAGTTTAGTGGCCCGAGCCTATGGCTACACCTTC
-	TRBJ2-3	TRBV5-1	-	CASSLTSTDTQYF	TGCGCCAGCAGCTTGACGAGCACAGATACGCAGTATTTT
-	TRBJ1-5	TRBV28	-	CASSFGQRGGNQPQHF	TGTGCCAGCAGTTTTGGACAGCGAGGGGGCAATCAGCCCCAGCATTTT
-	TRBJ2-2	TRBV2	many	CASRLIVANTGELFF	TGTGCCAGCAGGTTAATCGTAGCGAACACCGGGGAGCTGTTTTTT
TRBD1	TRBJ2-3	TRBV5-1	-	CASSSTGPGDTQYF	TGCGCCAGCAGCTCGACAGGGCCCGGAGATACGCAGTATTTT
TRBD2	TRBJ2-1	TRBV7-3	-	CASSLNGAGVYNEQFF	TGTGCCAGCAGCTTAAACGGAGCGGGAGTCTACAATGAGCAGTTCTTC
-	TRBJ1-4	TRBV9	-	CASSVGDRVVEKLFF	TGTGCCAGCAGCGTAGGCGATAGGGTTGTGGAAAAACTGTTTTTT
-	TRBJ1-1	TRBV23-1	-	CASSGSGVAPRNTEAFF	TGCGCCAGCAGTGGGAGCGGGGTAGCCCCTAGGAACACTGAAGCTTTCTTT
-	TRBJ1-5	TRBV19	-	CASSSRDFNQPQHF	TGTGCCAGTAGTTCCCGGGACTTCAATCAGCCCCAGCATTTT
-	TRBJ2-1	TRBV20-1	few	CSARALNEQFF	TGCAGTGCTCGCGCCCTCAATGAGCAGTTCTTC
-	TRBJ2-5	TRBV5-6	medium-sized	CASSEGETQYF	TGTGCCAGCAGCGAAGGGGAGACCCAGTACTTC
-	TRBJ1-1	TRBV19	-	CASSYQGSNTEAFF	TGTGCCAGTAGTTATCAGGGGTCGAACACTGAAGCTTTCTTT
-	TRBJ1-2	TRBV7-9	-	CASSAQAAVDYTF	TGTGCCAGCAGCGCACAGGCGGCAGTTGACTACACCTTC
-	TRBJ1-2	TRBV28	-	CASSLYGGTNYGYTF	TGTGCCAGCAGTTTGTACGGGGGCACTAACTATGGCTACACCTTC
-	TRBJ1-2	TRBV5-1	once	CASSPEEGIGYTF	TGCGCCAGCAGCCCGGAGGAGGGCATTGGCTACACCTTC
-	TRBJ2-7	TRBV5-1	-	CASSLRTAPTYEQYF	TGCGCCAGCAGCTTAAGGACAGCCCCGACCTACGAGCAGTACTTC
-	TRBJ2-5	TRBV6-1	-	CASSEGEDRFQETQYF	TGTGCCAGCAGTGAAGGAGAGGACCGATTCCAAGAGACCCAGTACTTC